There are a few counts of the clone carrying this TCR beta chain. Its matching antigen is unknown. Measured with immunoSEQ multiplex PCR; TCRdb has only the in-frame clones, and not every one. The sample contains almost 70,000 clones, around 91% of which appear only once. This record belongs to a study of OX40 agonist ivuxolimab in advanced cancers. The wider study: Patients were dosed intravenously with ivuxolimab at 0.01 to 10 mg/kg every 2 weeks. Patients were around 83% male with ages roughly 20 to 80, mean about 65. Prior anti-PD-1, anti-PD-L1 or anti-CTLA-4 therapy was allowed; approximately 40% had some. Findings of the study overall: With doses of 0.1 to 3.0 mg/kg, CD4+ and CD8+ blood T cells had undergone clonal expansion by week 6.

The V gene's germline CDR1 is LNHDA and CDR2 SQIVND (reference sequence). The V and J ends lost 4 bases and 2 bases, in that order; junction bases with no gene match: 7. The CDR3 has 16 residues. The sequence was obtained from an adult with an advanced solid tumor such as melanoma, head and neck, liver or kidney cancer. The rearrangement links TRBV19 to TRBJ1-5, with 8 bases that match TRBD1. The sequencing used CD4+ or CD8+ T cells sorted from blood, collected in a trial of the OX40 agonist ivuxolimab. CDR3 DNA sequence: TGTGCCAGTAGTACCCGGACAGGGAGGGGCAATCAGCCCCAGCATTTT. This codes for CASSTRTGRGNQPQHF.